This note documents a single T cell receptor (beta chain) sequence. The antigen is unknown. Colonoscopy and blood draw happened at the same time. The table came from immunoSEQ multiplex PCR; TCRdb's copy has only in-frame clones and leaves some out. The table records 55,000 to 80,000 clones, 77% of them present only once. V was cut by 4 bases and J by 4 bases, with 23 bases left in between. The CDR3 spans 17 residues. Looked up from germline, CDR1 is SGHDT and CDR2 is YYEEEE. These data originate in a study of pediatric ulcerative colitis. Study-level findings and limits: Ulcerative colitis patients shared more blood-rectal clones than controls. In rectum, acute severe colitis had expanded clones and less diversity.

The TCR originated in a boy aged 5-17 years with moderate ulcerative colitis. The gene calls are TRBV5-6 and TRBJ1-1, with a tentative D call TRBD1 (5 bases). The sequenced sample consisted of blood. The CDR3: CASSHGIRDLKGTEAFF. The CDR3 region has the DNA TGTGCCAGCAGCCACGGGATCAGGGACCTGAAAGGCACTGAAGCTTTCTTT.